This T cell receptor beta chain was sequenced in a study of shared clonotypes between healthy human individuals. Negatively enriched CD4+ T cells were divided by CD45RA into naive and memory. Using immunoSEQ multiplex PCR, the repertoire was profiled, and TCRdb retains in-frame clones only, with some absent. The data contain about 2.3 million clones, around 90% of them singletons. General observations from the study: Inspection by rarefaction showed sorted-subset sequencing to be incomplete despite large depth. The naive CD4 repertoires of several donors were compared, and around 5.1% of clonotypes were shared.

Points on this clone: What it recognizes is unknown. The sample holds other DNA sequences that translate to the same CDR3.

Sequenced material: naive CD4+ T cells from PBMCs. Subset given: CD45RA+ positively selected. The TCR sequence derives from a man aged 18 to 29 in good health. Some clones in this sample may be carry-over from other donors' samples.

CDR3 loop: CASSLMTDQETQYF. CDR3 in DNA: TGCGCCAGCAGCTTGATGACAGATCAAGAGACCCAGTACTTC. The genes are TRBV5-1 and TRBJ2-5, with D maybe TRBD1 (5 bases). The germline V gene encodes CDR1 SGHRS and CDR2 YFSETQ. This CDR3 comprises 14 residues. Trimming stripped 1 base from V and 2 bases from J, with 9 bases between.